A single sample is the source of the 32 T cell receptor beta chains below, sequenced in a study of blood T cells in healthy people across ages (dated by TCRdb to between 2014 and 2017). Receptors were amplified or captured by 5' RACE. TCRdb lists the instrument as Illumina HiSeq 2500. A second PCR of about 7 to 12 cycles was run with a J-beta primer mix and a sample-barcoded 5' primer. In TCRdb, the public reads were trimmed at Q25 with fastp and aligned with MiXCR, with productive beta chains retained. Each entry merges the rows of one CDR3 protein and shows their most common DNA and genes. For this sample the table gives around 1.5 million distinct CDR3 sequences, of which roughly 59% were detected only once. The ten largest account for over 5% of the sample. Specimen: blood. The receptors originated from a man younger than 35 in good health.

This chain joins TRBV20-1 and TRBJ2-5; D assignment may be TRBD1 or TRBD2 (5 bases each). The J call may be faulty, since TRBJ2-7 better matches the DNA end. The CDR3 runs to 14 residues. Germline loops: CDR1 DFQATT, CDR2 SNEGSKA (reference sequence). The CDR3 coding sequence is TGCAGTGCTACCGCCGGGACGTTAACCTACGAGCAGTACTTC. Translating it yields CSATAGTLTYEQYF.

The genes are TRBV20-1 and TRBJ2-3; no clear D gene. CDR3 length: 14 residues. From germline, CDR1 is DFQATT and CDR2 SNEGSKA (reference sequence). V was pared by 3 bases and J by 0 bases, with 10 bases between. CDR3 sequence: CSARLSFSTDTQYF. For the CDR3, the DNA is TGCAGTGCTAGGTTGAGCTTTAGCACAGATACGCAGTATTTT.

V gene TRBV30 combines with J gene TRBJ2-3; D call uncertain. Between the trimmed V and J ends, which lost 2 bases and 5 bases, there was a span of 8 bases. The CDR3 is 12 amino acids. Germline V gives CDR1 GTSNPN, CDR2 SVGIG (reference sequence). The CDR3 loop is CAWSIAEDTQYF. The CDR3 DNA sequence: TGTGCCTGGAGTATCGCGGAAGATACGCAGTATTTT.

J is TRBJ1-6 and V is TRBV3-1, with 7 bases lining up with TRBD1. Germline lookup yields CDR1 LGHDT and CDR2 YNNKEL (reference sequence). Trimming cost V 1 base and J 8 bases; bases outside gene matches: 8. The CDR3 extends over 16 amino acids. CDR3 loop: CASSQGKGDSDSPLHF. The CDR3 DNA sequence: TGTGCCAGCAGCCAAGGAAAGGGGGACAGCGATTCACCCCTCCACTTT.

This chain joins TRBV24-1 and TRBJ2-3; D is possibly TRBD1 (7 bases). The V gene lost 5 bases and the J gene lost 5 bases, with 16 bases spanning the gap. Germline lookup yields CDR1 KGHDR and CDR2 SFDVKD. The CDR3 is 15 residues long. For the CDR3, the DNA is TGTGCCACCAGTGTTAGGGCAGGGGGGAAAGATACGCAGTATTTT. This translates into CATSVRAGGKDTQYF.

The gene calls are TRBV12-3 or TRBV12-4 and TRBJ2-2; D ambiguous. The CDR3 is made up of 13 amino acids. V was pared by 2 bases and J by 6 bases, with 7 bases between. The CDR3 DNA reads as TGTGCCAGCAGTTTAACCGCGCCCGGGGAGCTGTTTTTT. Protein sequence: CASSLTAPGELFF.

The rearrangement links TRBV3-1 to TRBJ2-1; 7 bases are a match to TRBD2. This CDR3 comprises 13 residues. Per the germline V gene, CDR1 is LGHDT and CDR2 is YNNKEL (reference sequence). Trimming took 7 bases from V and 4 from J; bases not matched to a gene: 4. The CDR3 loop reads CASNHSGYNEQFF. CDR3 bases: TGTGCCAGCAACCATAGCGGGTACAATGAGCAGTTCTTC.

The chain's CDR3 is CASSTPRGLAGGTSTDTQYF. Written as DNA, the CDR3 is TGTGCCAGCAGCACTCCCAGGGGACTAGCGGGGGGAACTAGCACAGATACGCAGTATTTT. This chain links TRBV12-3 or TRBV12-4 with TRBJ2-3; 15 bases are shared with TRBD2. The CDR3 is 20 amino acids. Germline trimming cut 6 bases from V and 0 bases from J; bases unmatched to any gene: 13.

CDR3 in amino acids: CASGWSTDTQYF. CDR3 nucleotides: TGTGCTAGTGGTTGGAGCACAGATACGCAGTATTTT. V and J are TRBV12-5 and TRBJ2-3; D is undetermined. The V gene's germline CDR1 is LGHNT and CDR2 FRNRAP. The CDR3 extends over 12 amino acids. The germline V and J ends were trimmed by 4 bases and 0 bases, with 2 bases remaining between them.

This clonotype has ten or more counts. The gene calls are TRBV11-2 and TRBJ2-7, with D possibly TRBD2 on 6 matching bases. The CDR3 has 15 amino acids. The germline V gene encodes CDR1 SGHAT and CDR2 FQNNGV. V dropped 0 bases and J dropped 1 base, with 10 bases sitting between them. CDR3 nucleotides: TGTGCCAGCAGCTTAGAGCGGGGACCGTCCTACGAGCAGTACTTC. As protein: CASSLERGPSYEQYF.

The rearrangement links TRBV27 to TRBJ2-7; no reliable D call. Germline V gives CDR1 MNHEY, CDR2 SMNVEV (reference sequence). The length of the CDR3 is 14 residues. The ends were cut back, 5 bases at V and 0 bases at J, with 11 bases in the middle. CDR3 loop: CASSRSALSYEQYF. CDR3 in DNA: TGTGCCAGCAGTAGGTCAGCCCTCTCCTACGAGCAGTACTTC.

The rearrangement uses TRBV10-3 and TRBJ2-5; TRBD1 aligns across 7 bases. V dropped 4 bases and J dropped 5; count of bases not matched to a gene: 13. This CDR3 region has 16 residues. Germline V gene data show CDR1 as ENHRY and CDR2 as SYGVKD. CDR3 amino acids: CAISGVTGDGTETQYF. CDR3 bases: TGTGCCATCAGTGGGGTAACAGGGGATGGTACGGAGACCCAGTACTTC.

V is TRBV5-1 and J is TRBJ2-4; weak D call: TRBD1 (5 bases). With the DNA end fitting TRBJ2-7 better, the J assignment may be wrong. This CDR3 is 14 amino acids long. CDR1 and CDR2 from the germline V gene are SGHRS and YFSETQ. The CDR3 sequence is CASSDGHMIYEQYF. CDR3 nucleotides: TGCGCCAGCAGCGACGGACACATGATATACGAGCAGTACTTC.

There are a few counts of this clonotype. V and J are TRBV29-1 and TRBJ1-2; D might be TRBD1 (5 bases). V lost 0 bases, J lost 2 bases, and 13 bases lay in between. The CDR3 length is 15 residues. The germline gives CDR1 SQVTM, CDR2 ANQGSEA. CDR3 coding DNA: TGCAGCGTTGAAGATAGATTAAGGGGCAACTATGGCTACACCTTC. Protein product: CSVEDRLRGNYGYTF.

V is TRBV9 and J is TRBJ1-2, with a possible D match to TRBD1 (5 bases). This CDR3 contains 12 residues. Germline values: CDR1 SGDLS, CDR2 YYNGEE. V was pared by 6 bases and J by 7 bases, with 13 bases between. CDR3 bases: TGTGCCAGCAACCTGGGGCTTTCTGGCTACACCTTC. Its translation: CASNLGLSGYTF.

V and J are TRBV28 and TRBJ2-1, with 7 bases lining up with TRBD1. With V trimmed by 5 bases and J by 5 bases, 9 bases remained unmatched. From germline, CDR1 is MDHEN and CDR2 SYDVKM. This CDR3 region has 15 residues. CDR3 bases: TGTGCCAGCAGTGTCCCGGGACAGCAAAACAATGAGCAGTTCTTC. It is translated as CASSVPGQQNNEQFF.

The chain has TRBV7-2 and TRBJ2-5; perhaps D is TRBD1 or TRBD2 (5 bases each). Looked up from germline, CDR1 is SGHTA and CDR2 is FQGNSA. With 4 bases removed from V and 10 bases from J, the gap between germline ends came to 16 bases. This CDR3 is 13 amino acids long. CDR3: CASSSRGVPNQYF. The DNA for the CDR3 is TGTGCCAGCAGCTCTAGAGGGGTCCCAAACCAGTACTTC.

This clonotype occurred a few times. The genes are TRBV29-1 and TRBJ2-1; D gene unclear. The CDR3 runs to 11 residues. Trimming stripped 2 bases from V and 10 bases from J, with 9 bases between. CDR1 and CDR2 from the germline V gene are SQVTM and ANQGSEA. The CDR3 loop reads CSVERSIEQFF. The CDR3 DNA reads TGCAGCGTTGAACGCTCTATCGAGCAGTTCTTC.

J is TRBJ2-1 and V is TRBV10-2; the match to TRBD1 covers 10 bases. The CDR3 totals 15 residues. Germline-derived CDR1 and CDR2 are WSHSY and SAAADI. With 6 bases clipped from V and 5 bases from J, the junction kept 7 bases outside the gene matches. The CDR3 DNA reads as TGCGCCAGCAGACTGGGACAGGGGAGGAACAATGAGCAGTTCTTC. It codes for CASRLGQGRNNEQFF.

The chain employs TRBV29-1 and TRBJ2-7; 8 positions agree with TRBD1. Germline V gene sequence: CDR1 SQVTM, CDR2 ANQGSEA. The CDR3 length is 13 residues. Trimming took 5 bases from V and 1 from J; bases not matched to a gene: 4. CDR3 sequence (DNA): TGCAGCGTTCAGCGGACAGGGTCCTACGAGCAGTACTTC. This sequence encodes CSVQRTGSYEQYF.

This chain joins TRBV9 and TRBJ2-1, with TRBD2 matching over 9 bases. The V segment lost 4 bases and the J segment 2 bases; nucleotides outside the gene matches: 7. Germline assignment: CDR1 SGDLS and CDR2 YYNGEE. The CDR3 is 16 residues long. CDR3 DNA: TGTGCCAGCAGCCCGACCGGCGGGGGGGCCTACAATGAGCAGTTCTTC. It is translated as CASSPTGGGAYNEQFF.

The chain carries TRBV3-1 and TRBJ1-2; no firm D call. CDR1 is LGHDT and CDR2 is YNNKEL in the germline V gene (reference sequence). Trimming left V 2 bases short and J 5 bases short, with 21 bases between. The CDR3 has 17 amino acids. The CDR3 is CASSQPSRRGINYGYTF. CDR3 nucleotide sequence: TGTGCCAGCAGCCAACCCTCTCGCAGAGGGATCAATTATGGCTACACCTTC.

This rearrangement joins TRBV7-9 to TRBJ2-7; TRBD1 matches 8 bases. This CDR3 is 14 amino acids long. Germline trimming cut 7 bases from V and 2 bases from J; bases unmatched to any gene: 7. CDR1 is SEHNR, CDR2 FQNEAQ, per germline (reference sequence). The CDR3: CASIPDRDPYEQYF. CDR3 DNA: TGTGCCAGCATCCCGGACAGGGACCCCTACGAGCAGTACTTC.

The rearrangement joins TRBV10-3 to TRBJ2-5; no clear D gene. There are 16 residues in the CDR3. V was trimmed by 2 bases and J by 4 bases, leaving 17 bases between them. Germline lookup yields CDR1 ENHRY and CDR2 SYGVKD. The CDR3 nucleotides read TGTGCCATCAGTGAGCCGGACGGAATCTCGGGAGAGACCCAGTACTTC. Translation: CAISEPDGISGETQYF.

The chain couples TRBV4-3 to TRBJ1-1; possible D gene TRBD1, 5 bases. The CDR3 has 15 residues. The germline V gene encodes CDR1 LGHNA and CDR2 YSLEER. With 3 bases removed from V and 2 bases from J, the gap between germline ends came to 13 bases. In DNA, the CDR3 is TGCGCCAGCAGCCAGGATTCAGGGATAAACACTGAAGCTTTCTTT. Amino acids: CASSQDSGINTEAFF.

The CDR3 region has the DNA TGCAGTGCTCTACTAGCGGGAGTAAACAACGAGCAGTACTTC. It translates to CSALLAGVNNEQYF. V and J are TRBV20-1 and TRBJ2-7; 11 positions match TRBD2. V was clipped by 5 bases and J by 5 bases; unmatched bases: 8. Germline V CDR1 and CDR2: DFQATT, SNEGSKA (reference sequence). The CDR3 has 14 residues.

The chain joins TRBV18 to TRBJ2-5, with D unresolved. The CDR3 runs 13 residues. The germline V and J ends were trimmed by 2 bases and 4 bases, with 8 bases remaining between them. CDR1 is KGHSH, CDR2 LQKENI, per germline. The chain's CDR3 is CASSPISGETQYF. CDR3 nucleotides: TGTGCCAGCTCACCAATTTCTGGAGAGACCCAGTACTTC.

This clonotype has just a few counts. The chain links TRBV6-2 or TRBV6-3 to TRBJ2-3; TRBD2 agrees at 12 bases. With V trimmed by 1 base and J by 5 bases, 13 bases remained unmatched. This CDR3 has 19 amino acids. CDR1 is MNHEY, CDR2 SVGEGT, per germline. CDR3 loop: CASSYLLAGGSPSVDTQYF. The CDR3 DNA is TGTGCCAGCAGTTACTTACTAGCGGGGGGCTCACCCTCTGTAGATACGCAGTATTTT.

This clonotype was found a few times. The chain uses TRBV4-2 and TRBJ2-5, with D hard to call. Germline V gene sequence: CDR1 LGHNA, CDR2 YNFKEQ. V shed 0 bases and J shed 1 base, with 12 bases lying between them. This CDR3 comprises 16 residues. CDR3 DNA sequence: TGTGCCAGCAGCCAAGACTGGGCTACTCTCCAAGAGACCCAGTACTTC. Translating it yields CASSQDWATLQETQYF.

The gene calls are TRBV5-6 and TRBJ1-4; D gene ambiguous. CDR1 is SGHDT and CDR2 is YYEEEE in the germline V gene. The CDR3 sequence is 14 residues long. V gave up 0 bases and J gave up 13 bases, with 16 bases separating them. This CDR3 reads CASSLGPRPNSLFF. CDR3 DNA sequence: TGTGCCAGCAGCTTGGGCCCTCGCCCGAATTCACTGTTTTTT.

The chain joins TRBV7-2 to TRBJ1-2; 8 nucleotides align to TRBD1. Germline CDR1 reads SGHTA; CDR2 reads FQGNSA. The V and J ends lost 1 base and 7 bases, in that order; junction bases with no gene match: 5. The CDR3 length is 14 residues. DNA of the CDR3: TGTGCCAGCAGCTTAGGCCAGGGGGCGCTTGGCTACACCTTC. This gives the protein CASSLGQGALGYTF.

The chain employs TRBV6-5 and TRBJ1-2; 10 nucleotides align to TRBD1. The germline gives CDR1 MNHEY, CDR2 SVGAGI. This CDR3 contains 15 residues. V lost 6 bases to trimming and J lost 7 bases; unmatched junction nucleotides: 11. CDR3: CASRSAGTGDAGYTF. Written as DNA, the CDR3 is TGTGCCAGCAGGAGCGCCGGGACAGGGGATGCTGGCTACACCTTC.